This T cell receptor (beta chain) was sequenced in a study of OX40 agonist ivuxolimab in advanced cancers. Clones were read by immunoSEQ multiplex PCR, and TCRdb kept only the in-frame ones, dropping some. The data contain roughly 100,000 clones, approximately 90% of them seen just once; the ten biggest clones take up about 0.5%. The CDR3 covers 15 residues. Germline V gene sequence: CDR1 SGHKS, CDR2 YYEKEE (reference sequence). The trim removed 0 bases at V and 9 bases at J, leaving 10 bases unmatched. This clonotype was obtained from an adult with an advanced solid tumor such as melanoma, head and neck, liver or kidney cancer. This sample comprised CD4+ or CD8+ T cells sorted from blood, obtained in a trial of the OX40 agonist ivuxolimab. The chain couples TRBV5-5 to TRBJ1-2; 8 bases align to TRBD1. Written as DNA, the CDR3 is TGTGCCAGCAGCTTGGCGGACAGGGTTTTCCCCCGCTACACCTTC. It translates to CASSLADRVFPRYTF.